This TCR beta chain was identified during a study of CD8 T cells in ankylosing spondylitis. Study-wide findings and caveats: It appeared that ankylosing spondylitis blood was characterized by a TCR beta motif of 8 or 9 highly homologous variants. CD8+ disease-linked clones were present at relatively low frequencies in blood.

TCRdb passed the 5' RACE reads through MiXCR, listing each CDR3 protein once. The sample includes about 510,000 distinct CDR3 sequences, about 5% of them seen just once. Germline CDR1 SNHLY, CDR2 FYNNEI. V was cut by 2 bases and J by 12 bases, with 15 bases left in between. The CDR3 loop spans 13 amino acids. Worth noting for this clonotype: Its antigen is not known.

Source material: blood, either unsorted or a sorted T cell fraction (not recorded which). This clonotype was sampled from a male donor with ankylosing spondylitis. The rearrangement joins TRBV2 to TRBJ2-3; D ambiguous. CDR3 sequence reads: CASSENSALIQYF. The CDR3 coding sequence is TGTGCCAGCAGTGAAAATTCAGCCCTAATCCAGTATTTT. Drawing the rest from reference TRBV2 and TRBJ2-3, the complete variable domain is EPEVTQTPSHQVTQMGQEVILRCVPISNHLYFYWYRQILGQKVEFLVSFYNNEISEKSEIFDDQFSVERPDGSNFTLKIRSTKLEDSAMYFCASSENSALIQYFGPGTRLTVL.